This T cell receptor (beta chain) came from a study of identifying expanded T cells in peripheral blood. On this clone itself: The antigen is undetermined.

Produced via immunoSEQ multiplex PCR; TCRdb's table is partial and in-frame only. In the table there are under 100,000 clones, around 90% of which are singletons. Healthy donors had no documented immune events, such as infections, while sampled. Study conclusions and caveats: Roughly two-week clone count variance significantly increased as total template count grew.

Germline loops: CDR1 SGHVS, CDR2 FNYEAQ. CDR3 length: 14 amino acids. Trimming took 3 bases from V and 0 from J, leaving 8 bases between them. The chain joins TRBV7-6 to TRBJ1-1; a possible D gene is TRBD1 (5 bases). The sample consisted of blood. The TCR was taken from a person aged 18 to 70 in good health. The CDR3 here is CASSLTDMNTEAFF. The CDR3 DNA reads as TGTGCCAGCAGCTTGACAGATATGAACACTGAAGCTTTCTTT.